This TCR beta chain was captured by sequencing in a study of cytomegalovirus exposure and HLA in healthy donors. PCR was performed using 60 Vbeta and 13 Jbeta primers. Only in-frame clones appear in the TCRdb table, and some are missing; sequencing was by immunoSEQ multiplex PCR. Of more than 110,000 clones listed, roughly 75% are singletons. Worth noting for this clone: Its antigen is unidentified.

Study outcomes and limitations: TRBV6-2, TRBV6-3 and some other V segments were excluded as indistinguishable. In a later analysis, most CMV-associated TCR beta chains appeared HLA-restricted.

V gave up 4 bases and J gave up 1 base; unmatched junction bases: 7. The CDR3 length is 15 residues. CDR1 is SQVTM and CDR2 is ANQGSEA in the germline V gene. The receptor's source is a young man in good health and CMV-seronegative. Specimen: PBMCs. The V gene is TRBV29-1, the J gene TRBJ2-5, with TRBD2 matching 9 bases. CDR3: CSVVLAGQIQETQYF. As DNA, the CDR3 is TGCAGCGTTGTTCTAGCGGGGCAAATCCAAGAGACCCAGTACTTC.